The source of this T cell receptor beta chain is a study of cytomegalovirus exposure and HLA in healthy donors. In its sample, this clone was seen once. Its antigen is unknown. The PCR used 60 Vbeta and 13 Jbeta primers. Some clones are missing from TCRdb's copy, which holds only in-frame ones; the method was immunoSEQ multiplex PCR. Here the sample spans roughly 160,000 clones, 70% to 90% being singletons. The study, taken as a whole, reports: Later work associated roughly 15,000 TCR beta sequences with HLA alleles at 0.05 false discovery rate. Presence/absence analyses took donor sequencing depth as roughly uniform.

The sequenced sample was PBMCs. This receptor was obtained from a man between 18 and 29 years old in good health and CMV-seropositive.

The CDR3 bases are TGCGCCAGCCGCGATCGAGAGACCCAGTACTTC. It specifies CASRDRETQYF. V is TRBV4-1 and J is TRBJ2-5; D not certain. The CDR3 is 11 residues long. Germline CDR1 is MGHRA and CDR2 is YSYEKL. V was cut by 8 bases and J by 4 bases, with 8 bases left in between.